This T cell receptor (beta chain) is drawn from a study of blood T cell repertoires in COVID-19. The wider study: PBMCs, B-cell-depleted T cells, or T cells were the source of the cDNA or gDNA that made up the material.

Germline V gives CDR1 SQVTM, CDR2 ANQGSEA. V was pared by 4 bases and J by 2 bases, with 6 bases of the junction left unmatched. The CDR3 contains 15 residues. Per the original data handling: The authors estimated nucleated cell counts from reference gene primer amplification. The method was immunoSEQ multiplex PCR; TCRdb's version includes in-frame clones alone and lacks a portion of them. The DNA was the basis for D and trimming; V, J and clone size are from that table. The sample lists 350,000 or so clones, over 75% occurring once. The sample comprised PBMCs or T cells enriched from blood (not recorded which). The receptor was isolated from a woman aged 25 to 39 who had recovered from COVID-19. V and J are TRBV29-1 and TRBJ1-3, with 9 positions matching TRBD1. The CDR3 spells CSVGTQGAPGNTIYF. In nucleotides, the CDR3 is TGCAGCGTTGGGACACAGGGGGCTCCTGGAAACACCATATATTTT.